The 7 T cell receptor beta chains in this list originate from one sample, sequenced in a study of control samples from healthy donors and cancer patients. Using immunoSEQ multiplex PCR, the repertoire was profiled, and TCRdb retains in-frame clones only, with some absent. The sample yields about 130,000 clones, around 90% seen once. The sequenced material came from blood. The receptor source for this set is a man in his forties in good health.

This chain connects TRBV6-1 to TRBJ1-6; D is possibly TRBD1 (6 bases). The CDR3 is made up of 16 amino acids. Germline CDR1 MNHNS, CDR2 SASEGT. V lost 4 bases to trimming and J lost 6 bases, with 16 bases between them. The CDR3 nucleotides read TGTGCCAGCAGTGTCGCTAACGCAGGGGTTAATTCACCCCTCCACTTT. Encoded protein: CASSVANAGVNSPLHF.

This rearrangement joins TRBV24-1 to TRBJ2-2; tentatively, D is TRBD1 (5 bases). Germline lookup yields CDR1 KGHDR and CDR2 SFDVKD. The CDR3 runs 16 residues. The ends were cut back, 4 bases at V and 4 bases at J, with 15 bases in the middle. CDR3 sequence (DNA): TGTGCCACCAGTGACCCCGCGAGACAGATCACCGGGGAGCTGTTTTTT. It is translated as CATSDPARQITGELFF.

This clone was found once. CDR3 protein: CASGTLSQQYF. The CDR3 DNA follows: TGTGCCAGTGGGACCCTCAGTCAGCAGTACTTC. The rearrangement links TRBV19 to TRBJ2-4; D tentatively fits TRBD1 or TRBD2 (5 bases each). The CDR3 is 11 amino acids. Germline V CDR1 and CDR2: LNHDA, SQIVND (reference sequence). Trimming pared 8 bases from V and 13 bases from J, leaving 15 bases between.

This chain joins TRBV6-5 and TRBJ1-4; TRBD1 is a possible D gene (5 bases). Germline loops: CDR1 MNHEY, CDR2 SVGAGI. There are 11 residues in the CDR3. V lost 6 bases to trimming and J lost 8 bases, with 7 bases between them. The CDR3: CASSSGEKLFF. CDR3 nucleotide sequence: TGTGCCAGCAGCTCAGGGGAAAAACTGTTTTTT.

The chain links TRBV5-8 to TRBJ2-2, with 11 bases identical to TRBD2. Germline CDR1 and CDR2: SGHTS and YDEGEE. CDR3 length: 14 residues. Trimming removed 10 bases from V and 5 bases from J; junction bases left unmatched: 7. CDR3 sequence: CAASGLAGTGELFF. In DNA form, the CDR3 reads TGTGCCGCATCAGGACTAGCGGGTACCGGGGAGCTGTTTTTT.

This rearrangement joins TRBV13 to TRBJ2-5; D tentatively fits TRBD1 or TRBD2 (5 bases each). CDR1 PRHDT and CDR2 FYEKMQ come from the germline V gene (reference sequence). V lost 5 bases and J 0 bases, leaving 16 bases between the germline ends. The CDR3 length is 16 residues. The DNA for the CDR3 is TGTGCCAGCAGCCATACCGGGGACCGCGACCAAGAGACCCAGTACTTC. Translating it yields CASSHTGDRDQETQYF.

The V call is TRBV18, the J call TRBJ1-2; 7 bases align to TRBD1. V was pared by 6 bases and J by 3 bases, with 10 bases of the junction left unmatched. Germline V gene sequence: CDR1 KGHSH, CDR2 LQKENI. This CDR3 comprises 15 residues. In DNA, the CDR3 is TGTGCCAGCTCGGACAGGTTCAGATCCCACTATGGCTACACCTTC. Its translation is CASSDRFRSHYGYTF. The variable domain in full, completed from reference TRBV18 and TRBJ1-2, reads NAGVMQNPRHLVRRRGQEARLRCSPMKGHSHVYWYRQLPEEGLKFMVYLQKENIIDESGMPKERFSAEFPKEGPSILRIQQVVRGDSAAYFCASSDRFRSHYGYTFGSGTRLTVV.